The next 10 T cell receptor beta chains were all read from a single sample in a study of blood T cell repertoires in COVID-19. TCRdb's table, derived via immunoSEQ multiplex PCR, lists solely in-frame clones and lacks some. The sample lists roughly 120,000 clones; about four fifths were seen once. Sequencing was performed on peripheral blood. These receptors all come from a woman aged 60-70 years with acute or convalescent COVID-19.

The chain carries TRBV6-5 and TRBJ1-5, with D possibly TRBD1 on 5 matching bases. Germline CDR1 and CDR2: MNHEY and SVGAGI. V was shortened by 8 bases and J by 4 bases, with 15 bases between the two germline ends. The CDR3 covers 14 residues. This CDR3 is CASDSGFLNQPQHF. The CDR3 DNA reads as TGTGCCAGCGATTCAGGGTTCTTGAATCAGCCCCAGCATTTT.

The chain recombines TRBV6-5 with TRBJ1-4, with 8 bases lining up with TRBD1. V trimming: 4 bases; J trimming: 8 bases; junction bases outside the gene matches: 12. Germline loops: CDR1 MNHEY, CDR2 SVGAGI. This CDR3 is built from 16 residues. In nucleotides, the CDR3 is TGTGCCAGCAGTTCGCTCCTTGGACAGGGTCTAGAAAAACTGTTTTTT. Its protein is CASSSLLGQGLEKLFF.

The chain has TRBV7-2 and TRBJ1-1; D is perhaps TRBD1 (6 bases). Per germline, CDR1 SGHTA and CDR2 FQGNSA. CDR3 length: 15 residues. V lost 2 bases, J lost 1 base, and 11 bases lay in between. The CDR3 bases are TGTGCCAGCAGCTTATACGGGGGGGCGAACACTGAAGCTTTCTTT. Its translation: CASSLYGGANTEAFF.

V is TRBV5-1 and J is TRBJ1-3; unclear D gene. The CDR3 sequence is 16 residues long. Trimming took 4 bases from V and 0 from J, leaving 14 bases between them. CDR1 is SGHRS and CDR2 is YFSETQ in the germline V gene. The CDR3 spells CASSPGGISSGNTIYF. CDR3 coding DNA: TGCGCCAGCAGCCCTGGAGGGATCAGCTCTGGAAACACCATATATTTT.

The chain carries TRBV5-1 and TRBJ2-7; D is unclear. The CDR3 is 15 residues long. Trimming took off 1 base at V and 5 bases at J, with 16 bases between the two ends. Per germline, CDR1 SGHRS and CDR2 YFSETQ. The CDR3 here is CASSLTYGPGNEQYV. For the CDR3, the DNA is TGCGCCAGCAGCTTGACGTATGGTCCAGGCAACGAGCAGTACGTC.

This CDR3 reads CASSKVQSPEQYV. CDR3 bases: TGTGCCAGCAGCAAAGTCCAGTCCCCCGAGCAGTACGTC. The chain links TRBV21-1 to TRBJ2-7; whether TRBD1, the table's D call, matches the DNA was not checked. TRBV21-1 is termed a pseudogene. The CDR3 runs 13 residues.

The chain combines TRBV5-1 with TRBJ2-3; D gene uncertain. The germline gives CDR1 SGHRS, CDR2 YFSETQ. V was cut by 4 bases and J by 1 base, with 4 bases left in between. The CDR3 contains 12 residues. CDR3 protein: CASSPRTDTQYF. CDR3 nucleotides: TGCGCCAGCAGCCCTCGCACAGATACGCAGTATTTT.

The CDR3 DNA sequence: TGTGCCAGCAGGGGGGAGCGGGGGCCGTCCAAGACCCAGTACTTC. Protein product: CASRGERGPSKTQYF. This chain connects TRBV6-5 to TRBJ2-5; 8 bases agree with TRBD2. Germline CDR1 reads MNHEY; CDR2 reads SVGAGI. The V segment lost 6 bases and the J segment 6 bases; nucleotides outside the gene matches: 12. The CDR3 covers 15 residues.

J is TRBJ1-4 and V is TRBV3-1 (or the pseudogene TRBV3-2), with D uncertain. This CDR3 has 15 residues. The V gene lost 2 bases and the J gene lost 3 bases, with 10 bases spanning the gap. The V gene's germline CDR1 is LGHDT and CDR2 YNNKEL (reference sequence). CDR3 sequence reads: CASSQSGGSNEKLFF. The CDR3 coding sequence is TGTGCCAGCAGCCAAAGTGGAGGGTCTAATGAAAAACTGTTTTTT.

The V call is TRBV9, the J call TRBJ1-5; a possible D gene is TRBD1 (6 bases). CDR3 length: 15 residues. CDR1 and CDR2 from the germline V gene are SGDLS and YYNGEE. Trimming cost V 0 bases and J 4 bases, with 11 bases left between them. The DNA for the CDR3 is TGTGCCAGCAGCGTAGATGGTACAGGGAATCAGCCCCAGCATTTT. Protein: CASSVDGTGNQPQHF. Looking up the rest from reference TRBV9 and TRBJ1-5 gives the full variable domain: DSGVTQTPKHLITATGQRVTLRCSPRSGDLSVYWYQQSLDQGLQFLIQYYNGEERAKGNILERFSAQQFPDLHSELNLSSLELGDSALYFCASSVDGTGNQPQHFGDGTRLSIL.